This is a list of T cell receptor beta chains from one sample in a study of graft-versus-host responses after intestinal transplantation. TCRdb keeps only in-frame clones here, not all; method: immunoSEQ multiplex PCR. The sample shows tens of thousands of clones, approximately 95% of them seen only once. These receptors have no identified antigens. Sequencing was performed on unstimulated CD8+ T cells sorted from spleen or lymph node cells, taken before transplant. Receptor source: a human donor who was the organ donor for an intestinal transplant. Both conserved end residues are part of each CDR3. The order of the fields is V gene, D gene, J gene, clone size, CDR3 protein, CDR3 DNA. D genes are given only for firm matches. Some rows mark clone size as missing; the rest say once, few, many or name a class of expanded clone.

V: TRBV27; D: -; J: TRBJ1-1; size: -; CDR3: CASSLGGQMNTEAFF; DNA: TGTGCCAGCAGTTTAGGGGGGCAGATGAACACTGAAGCTTTCTTT
V: TRBV30; D: TRBD1; J: TRBJ1-2; size: -; CDR3: CAWSRDSAYGYTF; DNA: TGTGCCTGGAGTCGGGACAGTGCCTATGGCTACACCTTC
V: TRBV29-1; D: -; J: TRBJ1-4; size: once; CDR3: CSVGVTNEKLFF; DNA: TGCAGCGTTGGGGTTACTAATGAAAAACTGTTTTTT
V: TRBV4-1; D: -; J: TRBJ1-4; size: -; CDR3: CASSQSYEKLFF; DNA: TGCGCCAGCAGCCAAAGTTATGAAAAACTGTTTTTT
V: TRBV11-2; D: -; J: TRBJ2-7; size: -; CDR3: CASSHAAFGTYEQYF; DNA: TGTGCCAGCAGCCACGCTGCGTTCGGGACCTACGAGCAGTACTTC
V: TRBV28; D: -; J: TRBJ1-1; size: -; CDR3: CASIAPGGPGTEAFF; DNA: TGTGCCAGCATCGCCCCCGGGGGGCCGGGCACTGAAGCTTTCTTT
V: TRBV18; D: -; J: TRBJ2-7; size: -; CDR3: CASSPTGPEQYF; DNA: TGTGCCAGCTCACCGACAGGTCCCGAGCAGTACTTC
V: TRBV6-5; D: -; J: TRBJ1-1; size: -; CDR3: CASSYSRGGTEAFF; DNA: TGTGCCAGCAGTTATAGCCGGGGTGGCACTGAAGCTTTCTTT
V: TRBV4-1; D: -; J: TRBJ2-7; size: -; CDR3: CASSQDSLSYEQYF; DNA: TGCGCCAGCAGCCAAGACAGCCTCTCCTACGAGCAGTACTTC
V: TRBV27; D: TRBD1; J: TRBJ1-2; size: -; CDR3: CASSSGQGYGYTF; DNA: TGTGCCAGCAGTTCCGGACAGGGTTATGGCTACACCTTC
V: TRBV9; D: -; J: TRBJ1-1; size: -; CDR3: CASSVAQGNTEAFF; DNA: TGTGCCAGCAGCGTAGCACAGGGGAACACTGAAGCTTTCTTT
V: TRBV30; D: TRBD1; J: TRBJ1-1; size: -; CDR3: CAWRSGTGNTEAFF; DNA: TGTGCCTGGAGGTCCGGGACAGGAAACACTGAAGCTTTCTTT
V: TRBV6-6; D: -; J: TRBJ2-2; size: -; CDR3: CASSYNLASYTGELFF; DNA: TGTGCCAGCAGTTACAACCTGGCGAGTTACACCGGGGAGCTGTTTTTT
V: TRBV27; D: -; J: TRBJ2-2; size: -; CDR3: CASSRTNTGELFF; DNA: TGTGCCAGCAGCCGAACCAACACCGGGGAGCTGTTTTTT
V: TRBV27; D: -; J: TRBJ2-7; size: -; CDR3: CASSQTGYYEQYF; DNA: TGTGCCAGCAGCCAAACAGGGTACTACGAGCAGTACTTC
V: TRBV9; D: -; J: TRBJ2-2; size: once; CDR3: CASRQGTGELFF; DNA: TGTGCCAGCAGACAGGGAACCGGGGAGCTGTTTTTT
V: TRBV28; D: -; J: TRBJ1-1; size: -; CDR3: CASSLSFHTEAFF; DNA: TGTGCCAGCAGTTTATCATTCCACACTGAAGCTTTCTTT
V: TRBV19; D: -; J: TRBJ2-7; size: -; CDR3: CASSIAGQKSYEQYF; DNA: TGTGCCAGTAGTATTGCGGGACAAAAAAGCTACGAGCAGTACTTC
V: TRBV11-3; D: -; J: TRBJ2-7; size: -; CDR3: CASSQPQATYEQYF; DNA: TGTGCCAGCAGCCAACCACAGGCAACCTACGAGCAGTACTTC
V: TRBV30; D: -; J: TRBJ1-2; size: -; CDR3: CAWSVHPGLDGYTF; DNA: TGTGCCTGGAGTGTACATCCGGGCTTGGATGGCTACACCTTC
V: TRBV5-1; D: -; J: TRBJ2-7; size: -; CDR3: CASSLEGGSYEQYF; DNA: TGCGCCAGCAGCTTGGAAGGGGGATCCTACGAGCAGTACTTC
V: TRBV28; D: -; J: TRBJ2-7; size: -; CDR3: CASSPSAGAYLYEQYF; DNA: TGTGCCAGCAGTCCATCGGCCGGGGCCTACCTCTACGAGCAGTACTTC
V: TRBV7-8; D: -; J: TRBJ2-3; size: -; CDR3: CASSLPGGDSTDTQYF; DNA: TGTGCCAGCAGCCTACCCGGGGGAGATAGCACAGATACGCAGTATTTT
V: TRBV7-9; D: TRBD2; J: TRBJ2-3; size: few; CDR3: CASSLLGTSGDIYTDTQYF; DNA: TGTGCCAGCAGCTTATTAGGGACTAGCGGGGATATTTACACAGATACGCAGTATTTT
V: TRBV28; D: -; J: TRBJ1-2; size: -; CDR3: CASTDRVTTSNYGYTF; DNA: TGTGCCAGCACCGATAGGGTCACCACCTCGAACTATGGCTACACCTTC
V: TRBV15; D: -; J: TRBJ1-2; size: -; CDR3: CATSRDNGTHYGYTF; DNA: TGTGCCACCAGCAGAGATAACGGGACTCACTATGGCTACACCTTC
V: TRBV2; D: TRBD1; J: TRBJ1-1; size: -; CDR3: CASYDRGIPEAFF; DNA: TGTGCCAGCTACGACAGGGGGATACCTGAAGCTTTCTTT
V: TRBV13; D: -; J: TRBJ2-2; size: -; CDR3: CASSLQVRELFF; DNA: TGTGCCAGCAGCTTACAAGTCCGGGAGCTGTTTTTT
V: TRBV6-1; D: TRBD1; J: TRBJ1-1; size: -; CDR3: CASTRGTEAFF; DNA: TGTGCCAGCACCAGGGGGACTGAAGCTTTCTTT
V: TRBV4-3; D: TRBD1; J: TRBJ2-5; size: -; CDR3: CASSQDTGGSGAQETQYF; DNA: TGCGCCAGCAGCCAGGATACAGGGGGCTCAGGGGCCCAAGAGACCCAGTACTTC
V: TRBV5-4; D: -; J: TRBJ2-1; size: -; CDR3: CASSSDPGESSYNEQFF; DNA: TGTGCCAGCAGCTCTGACCCGGGGGAGAGCTCCTACAATGAGCAGTTCTTC
V: TRBV14; D: -; J: TRBJ1-2; size: -; CDR3: CASSPAGPYGYTF; DNA: TGTGCCAGCAGCCCAGCCGGGCCCTACGGCTACACCTTC
V: TRBV30; D: -; J: TRBJ1-1; size: -; CDR3: CAWIQHAGWNTEAFF; DNA: TGTGCCTGGATCCAACACGCAGGTTGGAACACTGAAGCTTTCTTT